This entry concerns a single TCR beta chain. The data were produced by immunoSEQ multiplex PCR, yet TCRdb's version contains in-frame clones alone and is incomplete. The sample contains 35,000 to 45,000 clones, over 80% of which appear only once. This CDR3 contains 14 residues. The V end lost 3 bases, the J end lost 2 bases, and 8 bases lay between the germline ends. CDR1 is LGHDT and CDR2 is YNNKEL in the germline V gene (reference sequence). This record belongs to a study of blood T cell repertoires in COVID-19. Study-wide background: Whether acute or convalescent, the COVID-19 samples came from the United States, Italy and Spain. Sample material is recorded as cDNA or gDNA derived from T cells, B-cell-depleted T cells, or PBMCs.

The chain combines TRBV3-1 (or the pseudogene TRBV3-2) with TRBJ1-3; unclear D gene. Input material: peripheral blood. The TCR sequence derives from a human donor in a cohort sampled during active COVID-19. The CDR3 loop is CASSHPRAGNTIYF. CDR3 sequence (DNA): TGTGCCAGCAGCCACCCCCGGGCTGGAAACACCATATATTTT.